A single TCR beta chain is shown here with its context. Antigen specificity is unknown. Germline V gene sequence: CDR1 MNHEY, CDR2 SVGAGI. The CDR3 loop spans 14 amino acids. Template switching was used to attach UMIs, which incorporated a 6-nucleotide sample barcode. TCRdb derives one entry per CDR3 protein from the 5' RACE reads, leaving out DNA. The table lists roughly 320,000 distinct CDR3 sequences. The entry originates in a study of monozygotic twins with inflammatory bowel disease. General study results and limits: Against healthy co-twins, IBD patients had lower TCRbeta diversity (measured by inverse Simpson). No repertoire similarity difference was seen between concordant and discordant twins; power was possibly limited.

Investigators pulled total RNA out of whole blood and did not sort T cells. This clonotype was sampled from a human donor with ulcerative colitis or Crohn's disease, or a healthy co-twin of an affected twin (not recorded which). This rearrangement joins TRBV6-5 to TRBJ2-2; TCRdb picks TRBD1, but there is no DNA to check that call. Sequencing used blood. The CDR3 sequence is CASSSPVRTGELFF.